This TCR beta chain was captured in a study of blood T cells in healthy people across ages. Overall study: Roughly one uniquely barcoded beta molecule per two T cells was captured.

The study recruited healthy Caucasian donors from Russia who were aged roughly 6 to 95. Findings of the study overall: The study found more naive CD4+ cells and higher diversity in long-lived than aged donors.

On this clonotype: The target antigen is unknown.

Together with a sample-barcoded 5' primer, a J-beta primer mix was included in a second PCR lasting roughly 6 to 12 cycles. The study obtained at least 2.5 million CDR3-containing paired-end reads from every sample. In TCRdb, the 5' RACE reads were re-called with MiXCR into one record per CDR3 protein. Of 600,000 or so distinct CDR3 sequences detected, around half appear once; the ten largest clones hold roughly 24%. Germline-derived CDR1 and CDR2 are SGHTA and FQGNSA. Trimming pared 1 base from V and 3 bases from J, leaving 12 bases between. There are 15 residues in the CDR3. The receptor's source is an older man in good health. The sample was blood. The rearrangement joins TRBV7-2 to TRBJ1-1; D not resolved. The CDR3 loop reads CASSLVSGMHTEAFF. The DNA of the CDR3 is TGTGCCAGCAGCTTAGTGTCGGGGATGCACACTGAAGCTTTCTTT.